The next 26 T cell receptor beta chains were all read from a single sample in a study of cytomegalovirus exposure and HLA in healthy donors. The PCR contained 60 Vbeta and 13 Jbeta primers. Produced via immunoSEQ multiplex PCR; TCRdb's table is partial and in-frame only. Here the sample spans about 160,000 clones, about three quarters being singletons. The sequencing sample was made of PBMCs. These receptors were collected from a woman between 45 and 60 years old in good health and CMV-seropositive.

This clone was picked up one time. V is TRBV19 and J is TRBJ2-1; D remains unclear. The V gene's germline CDR1 is LNHDA and CDR2 SQIVND (reference sequence). Trimming stripped 1 base from V and 10 bases from J, with 11 bases between. This CDR3 is 13 amino acids long. As DNA, the CDR3 is TGTGCCAGTAGTATAGCCGGCGGAACCGAGCAGTTCTTC. Protein product: CASSIAGGTEQFF.

The chain uses TRBV30 and TRBJ2-2; D is unresolved. V shed 2 bases and J shed 5 bases, with 9 bases lying between them. Germline CDR1 reads GTSNPN; CDR2 reads SVGIG (reference sequence). This CDR3 has 13 amino acids. The CDR3 loop is CAWSPVETGELFF. CDR3 DNA: TGTGCCTGGAGTCCCGTCGAGACCGGGGAGCTGTTTTTT.

This clone was found a few times. The CDR3 bases are TGTGCCAGCAGTCAGGGACAGTACACCGGGGAGCTGTTTTTT. It encodes CASSQGQYTGELFF. The chain combines TRBV27 with TRBJ2-2; 7 bases line up with TRBD1. The CDR3 loop spans 14 amino acids. Trimming at V came to 5 bases and at J to 3 bases, leaving 3 bases not matched to a gene. In germline, CDR1 is MNHEY, CDR2 SMNVEV (reference sequence).

V is TRBV7-9 and J is TRBJ2-5; 8 nucleotides agree with TRBD1. This CDR3 has 14 amino acids. V shed 3 bases, J shed 7 bases, and the junction held 7 bases outside the gene matches. Looked up from germline, CDR1 is SEHNR and CDR2 is FQNEAQ (reference sequence). CDR3 sequence reads: CASSLTGVTGTQYF. As DNA, the CDR3 is TGTGCCAGCAGCTTGACAGGGGTAACGGGGACCCAGTACTTC.

The chain recombines TRBV5-4 with TRBJ2-5; tentative D call: TRBD1 (5 bases). This CDR3 is 13 amino acids long. Trimming took off 4 bases at V and 3 bases at J, with 10 bases between the two ends. Looked up from germline, CDR1 is SGHNT and CDR2 is YYREEE (reference sequence). DNA for the CDR3: TGTGCCAGCAGCCTGACAGTGGAAGAGACCCAGTACTTC. Encoded protein: CASSLTVEETQYF.

The V call is TRBV27, the J call TRBJ1-2; weak D call: TRBD1 (6 bases). The V end lost 2 bases, the J end lost 1 base, and 11 bases lay between the germline ends. CDR1 is MNHEY and CDR2 is SMNVEV in the germline V gene (reference sequence). The CDR3 runs to 15 residues. CDR3 in DNA: TGTGCCAGCAGTTTAAGGCCAGGGGATAACTATGGCTACACCTTC. This encodes CASSLRPGDNYGYTF.

This clone showed up just once. The gene calls are TRBV5-1 and TRBJ2-5, with a possible D match to TRBD1 (6 bases). With the DNA end fitting TRBJ2-7 better, the J assignment may be wrong. Germline V gene sequence: CDR1 SGHRS, CDR2 YFSETQ. The CDR3 is 14 amino acids. CDR3 sequence (DNA): TGCGCCAGCAGCTTACCAGGGGCAACCTACGAGCAGTACTTC. It yields the protein CASSLPGATYEQYF.

The chain links TRBV6-5 to TRBJ1-2; D is perhaps TRBD1 (5 bases). The CDR3 is 12 residues long. Germline CDR1 MNHEY, CDR2 SVGAGI. Trimming left V 6 bases short and J 0 bases short, with 5 bases between. The DNA of the CDR3 is TGTGCCAGCAGAGGGGCTAACTATGGCTACACCTTC. It specifies CASRGANYGYTF.

This clone came up once. The chain has TRBV5-4 and TRBJ2-1; D is possibly TRBD2 (6 bases). Trimming shortened V by 4 bases and J by 4 bases, and 12 bases separated the two germline ends. Germline V gives CDR1 SGHNT, CDR2 YYREEE (reference sequence). The CDR3 is 14 amino acids. This CDR3 reads CASSPGVEYNEQFF. The CDR3 nucleotides read TGTGCCAGCAGCCCGGGGGTAGAGTACAATGAGCAGTTCTTC.

This clone was picked up a small number of times. J is TRBJ1-1 and V is TRBV14; TRBD1 matches at 7 bases. Looked up from germline, CDR1 is SGHDN and CDR2 is FVKESK. Trimming at V came to 2 bases and at J to 1 base, leaving 7 bases not matched to a gene. The CDR3 covers 16 residues. CDR3 in amino acids: CASSQRRDSKNTEAFF. CDR3 sequence (DNA): TGTGCCAGCAGCCAAAGAAGGGACAGCAAGAACACTGAAGCTTTCTTT. The complete variable domain, with remaining parts taken from reference TRBV14 and TRBJ1-1, reads EAGVTQFPSHSVIEKGQTVTLRCDPISGHDNLYWYRRVMGKEIKFLLHFVKESKQDESGMPNNRFLAERTGGTYSTLKVQPAELEDSGVYFCASSQRRDSKNTEAFFGQGTRLTVV.

The chain couples TRBV2 to TRBJ2-1; TRBD1 matches 9 bases. Germline-derived CDR1 and CDR2 are SNHLY and FYNNEI. The CDR3 loop spans 15 amino acids. V was pared by 7 bases and J by 2 bases, with 6 bases of the junction left unmatched. The CDR3 sequence: CASKKQGAAYNEQFF. In DNA, the CDR3 is TGTGCCAGCAAAAAACAGGGGGCGGCCTACAATGAGCAGTTCTTC.

The chain links TRBV5-1 to TRBJ2-5; the match to TRBD1 covers 8 bases. This CDR3 contains 16 residues. Germline lookup yields CDR1 SGHRS and CDR2 YFSETQ. The V segment lost 4 bases and the J segment 1 base; nucleotides outside the gene matches: 9. The CDR3 DNA sequence: TGCGCCAGCAGCCAAGGACAGGGAAGGTTCCAAGAGACCCAGTACTTC. This codes for CASSQGQGRFQETQYF.

The gene calls are TRBV4-1 and TRBJ2-7, with TRBD1 identical over 7 bases. CDR1 MGHRA and CDR2 YSYEKL come from the germline V gene. The V and J ends lost 3 bases and 3 bases, in that order; junction bases with no gene match: 8. The CDR3 contains 15 residues. CDR3 nucleotide sequence: TGCGCCAGCAGCCAGGGAACAGGGGTCGTCTACGAGCAGTACTTC. Protein: CASSQGTGVVYEQYF.

This rearrangement joins TRBV10-2 to TRBJ2-1, with 11 bases fitting TRBD2. V was pared by 10 bases and J by 8 bases, with 10 bases of the junction left unmatched. There are 14 residues in the CDR3. Germline-derived CDR1 and CDR2 are WSHSY and SAAADI. For the CDR3, the DNA is TGCGCCACTTTAGCGGGGGGGTCTTGGGATGAGCAGTTCTTC. As protein: CATLAGGSWDEQFF.

This chain connects TRBV5-6 to TRBJ2-2, with unresolved D. With 0 bases removed from V and 7 bases from J, the gap between germline ends came to 7 bases. Germline V gene sequence: CDR1 SGHDT, CDR2 YYEEEE. CDR3 length equals 13 residues. For the CDR3, the DNA is TGTGCCAGCAGCTTGGAGCCGGGCGGGGAGCTGTTTTTT. Translating gives CASSLEPGGELFF. Full variable domain (outside the CDR3, taken from reference TRBV5-6 and TRBJ2-2): DAGVTQSPTHLIKTRGQQVTLRCSPKSGHDTVSWYQQALGQGPQFIFQYYEEEERQRGNFPDRFSGHQFPNYSSELNVNALLLGDSALYLCASSLEPGGELFFGEGSRLTVL.

This clone was observed a few times. V usage is TRBV18 and J usage is TRBJ1-2, with 8 positions matching TRBD1. This CDR3 is 15 amino acids long. With V trimmed by 0 bases and J by 7 bases, 7 bases remained unmatched. CDR1 KGHSH and CDR2 LQKENI come from the germline V gene. The CDR3 DNA sequence: TGTGCCAGCTCACCACCCGGACAGGGTGGCTCTGGCTACACCTTC. Amino acid sequence: CASSPPGQGGSGYTF.

The gene calls are TRBV7-9 and TRBJ2-1; D may be TRBD1 (6 bases). The CDR3 covers 15 residues. CDR1 and CDR2 (germline): SEHNR, FQNEAQ (reference sequence). Deletions cut 4 bases from V and 5 bases from J, with 15 bases between. The DNA of the CDR3 is TGTGCCAGCAGCTCCCTAGGGGGAAGAAACAATGAGCAGTTCTTC. This translates into CASSSLGGRNNEQFF.

This clone has only a few counts. This chain uses TRBV28 with TRBJ1-5; tentatively, D is TRBD1 (6 bases). Trimming cost V 2 bases and J 7 bases, with 15 bases left between them. Germline V gene data show CDR1 as MDHEN and CDR2 as SYDVKM. CDR3 length equals 15 residues. CDR3 residues: CASSLLMTGGQPQHF. In DNA, the CDR3 is TGTGCCAGCAGTTTACTTATGACAGGTGGCCAGCCCCAGCATTTT. The variable domain in full, completed from reference TRBV28 and TRBJ1-5, reads DVKVTQSSRYLVKRTGEKVFLECVQDMDHENMFWYRQDPGLGLRLIYFSYDVKMKEKGDIPEGYSVSREKKERFSLILESASTNQTSMYLCASSLLMTGGQPQHFGDGTRLSIL.

The genes are TRBV6-6 and TRBJ1-1, with D uncertain. This CDR3 comprises 15 residues. Trimming cost V 0 bases and J 1 base, with 9 bases left between them. Germline loops: CDR1 MNHNY, CDR2 SVGAGI (reference sequence). The CDR3 DNA reads as TGTGCCAGCAGTTACTCGAACCGGGGGAACACTGAAGCTTTCTTT. Translated: CASSYSNRGNTEAFF.

J is TRBJ1-6 and V is TRBV18, with TRBD1 matching over 8 bases. The germline V gene has CDR1 KGHSH and CDR2 LQKENI. J gave up 8 bases and V 2 bases, and 11 bases lay outside the gene matches. CDR3 length: 17 residues. CDR3 bases: TGTGCCAGCTCACCAAACCCAACTTACAGGGGGGATTCACCCCTCCACTTT. The encoded protein is CASSPNPTYRGDSPLHF.

V and J are TRBV19 and TRBJ1-1; TRBD1 matches 7 bases. CDR1 and CDR2 (germline): LNHDA, SQIVND (reference sequence). V shed 5 bases and J 3 bases; nucleotides not matched to a gene: 3. The CDR3 has 13 amino acids. The DNA for the CDR3 is TGTGCCAGTAGTCGAACAGGGGACACTGAAGCTTTCTTT. Its translation is CASSRTGDTEAFF.

The chain couples TRBV5-6 to TRBJ1-2, with a tentative D call TRBD1 (6 bases). Trimming removed 0 bases from V and 8 bases from J, with 26 bases in between. The CDR3 totals 18 residues. The germline CDR1 and CDR2 sequences are SGHDT and YYEEEE. The CDR3 sequence: CASSLGGSIDLQGSGYTF. Written as DNA, the CDR3 is TGTGCCAGCAGCTTGGGGGGGTCTATAGATCTACAGGGAAGCGGCTACACCTTC. Complete variable domain (other parts from reference TRBV5-6 and TRBJ1-2): DAGVTQSPTHLIKTRGQQVTLRCSPKSGHDTVSWYQQALGQGPQFIFQYYEEEERQRGNFPDRFSGHQFPNYSSELNVNALLLGDSALYLCASSLGGSIDLQGSGYTFGSGTRLTVV.

CDR3 in DNA: TGTGCCAGCAGTTTCTCCGGGACAGGGGCCTACGAGCAGTACTTC. Translation: CASSFSGTGAYEQYF. This chain uses TRBV6-5 with TRBJ2-7; 10 bases are shared with TRBD1. Germline V lookup: CDR1 MNHEY, CDR2 SVGAGI. The V and J ends lost 4 bases and 2 bases, in that order; junction bases with no gene match: 5. The CDR3 has 15 amino acids.

The chain couples TRBV25-1 to TRBJ1-2; 7 bases map to TRBD1. CDR1 and CDR2 (germline): MGHDK, SYGVNS. The CDR3 loop spans 15 amino acids. After removal of 4 bases from V and 2 bases from J, the junction contained 7 bases not matched to a gene. CDR3 amino acids: CASSGNRGANYGYTF. The CDR3 DNA is TGTGCCAGCAGTGGCAACAGGGGTGCCAACTATGGCTACACCTTC.

This clone was recorded only once. The gene calls are TRBV5-1 and TRBJ1-2, with 10 bases matching TRBD1. V trimming: 3 bases; J trimming: 5 bases; junction bases outside the gene matches: 7. The CDR3 consists of 15 residues. Per the germline V gene, CDR1 is SGHRS and CDR2 is YFSETQ. The CDR3 bases are TGCGCCAGCAGCTCCGGGACAGGGGTTCGGTATGGCTACACCTTC. This gives the protein CASSSGTGVRYGYTF.

The rearrangement links TRBV19 to TRBJ1-2; D perhaps matches TRBD1 (5 bases). Trimming pared 3 bases from V and 4 bases from J, leaving 12 bases between. Germline V CDR1 and CDR2: LNHDA, SQIVND (reference sequence). The CDR3 runs 14 residues. CDR3 in DNA: TGTGCCAGTAGTATCGATAACAGGTCCTATGGCTACACCTTC. This codes for CASSIDNRSYGYTF.